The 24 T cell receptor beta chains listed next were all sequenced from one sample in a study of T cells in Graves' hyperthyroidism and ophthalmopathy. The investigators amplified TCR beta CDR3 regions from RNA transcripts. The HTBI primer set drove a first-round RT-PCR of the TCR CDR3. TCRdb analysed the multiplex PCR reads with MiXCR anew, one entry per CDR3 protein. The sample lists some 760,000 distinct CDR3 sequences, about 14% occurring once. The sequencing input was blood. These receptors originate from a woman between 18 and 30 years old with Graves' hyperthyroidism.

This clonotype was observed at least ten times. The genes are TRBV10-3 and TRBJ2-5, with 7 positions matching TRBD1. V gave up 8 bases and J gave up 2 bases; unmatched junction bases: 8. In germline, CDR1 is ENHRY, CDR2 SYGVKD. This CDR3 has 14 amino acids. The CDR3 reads CAISITGVQETQYF. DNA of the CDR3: TGTGCCATCTCCATAACAGGGGTTCAAGAGACCCAGTACTTC.

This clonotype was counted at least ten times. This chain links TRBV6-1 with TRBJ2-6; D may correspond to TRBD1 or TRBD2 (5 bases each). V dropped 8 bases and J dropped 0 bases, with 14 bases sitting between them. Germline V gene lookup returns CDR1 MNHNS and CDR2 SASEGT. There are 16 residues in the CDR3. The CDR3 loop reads CASHGAAYSGANVLTF. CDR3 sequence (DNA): TGTGCCAGCCACGGGGCAGCCTACTCTGGGGCCAACGTCCTGACTTTC.

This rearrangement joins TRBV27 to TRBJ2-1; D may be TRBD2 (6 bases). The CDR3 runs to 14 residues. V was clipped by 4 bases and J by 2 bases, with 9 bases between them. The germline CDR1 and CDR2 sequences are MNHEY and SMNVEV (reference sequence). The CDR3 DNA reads TGTGCCAGCAGTTACGCGGGACCCTACAATGAGCAGTTCTTC. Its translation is CASSYAGPYNEQFF.

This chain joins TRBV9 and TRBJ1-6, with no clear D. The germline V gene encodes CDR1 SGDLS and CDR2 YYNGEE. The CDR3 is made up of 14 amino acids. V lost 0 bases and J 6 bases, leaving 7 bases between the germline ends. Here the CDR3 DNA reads TGTGCCAGCAGCGTAGAGCAGGCTAATTCACCCCTCCACTTT. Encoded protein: CASSVEQANSPLHF.

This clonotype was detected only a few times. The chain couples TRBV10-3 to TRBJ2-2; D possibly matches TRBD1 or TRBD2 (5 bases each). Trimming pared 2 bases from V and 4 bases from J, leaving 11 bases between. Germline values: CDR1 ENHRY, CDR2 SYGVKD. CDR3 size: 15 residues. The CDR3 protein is CAISEVGDSTGELFF. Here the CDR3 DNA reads TGTGCCATCAGTGAGGTGGGAGACAGCACCGGGGAGCTGTTTTTT.

The CDR3 DNA reads as TGTGCCATCAGTGACTCCTCCGACTTATACAATGAGCAGTTCTTC. Protein product: CAISDSSDLYNEQFF. The chain is built from TRBV10-3 and TRBJ2-1; D unclear. V was pared by 3 bases and J by 4 bases, with 13 bases between. Per the germline V gene, CDR1 is ENHRY and CDR2 is SYGVKD. The CDR3 contains 15 residues.

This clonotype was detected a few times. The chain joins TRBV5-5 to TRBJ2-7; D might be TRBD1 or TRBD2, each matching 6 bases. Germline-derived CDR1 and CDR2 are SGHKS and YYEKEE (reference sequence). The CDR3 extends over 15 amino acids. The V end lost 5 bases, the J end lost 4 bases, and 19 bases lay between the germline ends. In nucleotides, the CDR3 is TGTGCCAGCAGGCGGGCCGGGGGCATTGTGTACGAGCAGTACTTC. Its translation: CASRRAGGIVYEQYF. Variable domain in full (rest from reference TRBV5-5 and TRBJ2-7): DAGVTQSPTHLIKTRGQQVTLRCSPISGHKSVSWYQQVLGQGPQFIFQYYEKEERGRGNFPDRFSARQFPNYSSELNVNALLLGDSALYLCASRRAGGIVYEQYFGPGTRLTVT.

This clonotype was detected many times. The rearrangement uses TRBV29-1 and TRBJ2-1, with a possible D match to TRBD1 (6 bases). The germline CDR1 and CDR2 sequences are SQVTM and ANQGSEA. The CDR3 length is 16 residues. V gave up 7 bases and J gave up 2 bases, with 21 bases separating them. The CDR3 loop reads CSADGARTVAYNEQFF. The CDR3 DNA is TGCAGCGCCGACGGAGCTCGGACAGTGGCCTACAATGAGCAGTTCTTC.

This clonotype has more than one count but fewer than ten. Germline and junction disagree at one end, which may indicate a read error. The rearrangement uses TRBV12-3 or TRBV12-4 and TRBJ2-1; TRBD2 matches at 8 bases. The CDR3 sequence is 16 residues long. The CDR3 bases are TGTGCCAGCAGTTACGGCTTTACTAGCGGCTACAATGAGCAGTCCTTC. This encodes CASSYGFTSGYNEQSF.

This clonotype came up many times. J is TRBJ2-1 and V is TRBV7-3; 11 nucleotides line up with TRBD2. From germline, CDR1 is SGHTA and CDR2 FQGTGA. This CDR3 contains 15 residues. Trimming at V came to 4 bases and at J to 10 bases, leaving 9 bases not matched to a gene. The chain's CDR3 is CASSYRPTSGDEQFF. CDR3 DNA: TGTGCCAGCAGCTACCGCCCGACTAGCGGGGACGAGCAGTTCTTC.

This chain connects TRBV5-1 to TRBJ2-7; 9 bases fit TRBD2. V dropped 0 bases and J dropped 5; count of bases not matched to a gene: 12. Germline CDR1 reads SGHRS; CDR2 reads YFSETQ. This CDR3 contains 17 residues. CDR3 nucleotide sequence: TGCGCCAGCAGCTTGGTGGCTAGCGGGGTCCTTGGGCACGAGCAGTACTTC. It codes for CASSLVASGVLGHEQYF.

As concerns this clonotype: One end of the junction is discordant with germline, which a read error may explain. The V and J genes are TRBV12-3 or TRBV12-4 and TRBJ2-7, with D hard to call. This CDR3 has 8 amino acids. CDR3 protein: CASTNCDF. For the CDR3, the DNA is TGTGCCAGCACTAACTGTGACTTC.

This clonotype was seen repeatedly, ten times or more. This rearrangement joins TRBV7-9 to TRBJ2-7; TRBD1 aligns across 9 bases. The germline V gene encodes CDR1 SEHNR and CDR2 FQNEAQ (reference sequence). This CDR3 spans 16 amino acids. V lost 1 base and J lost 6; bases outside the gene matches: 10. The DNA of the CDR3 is TGTGCCAGCAGCTTAGACCCGGACAGGGGTCCCCGCGAGCAGTACTTC. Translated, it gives CASSLDPDRGPREQYF.

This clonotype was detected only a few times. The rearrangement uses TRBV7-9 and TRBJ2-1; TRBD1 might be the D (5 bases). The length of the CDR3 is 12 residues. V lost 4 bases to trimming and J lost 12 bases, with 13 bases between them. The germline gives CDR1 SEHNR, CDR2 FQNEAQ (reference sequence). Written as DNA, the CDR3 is TGTGCCAGCAGCTCGGAAGGGGCGTGGCAGTTCTTC. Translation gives CASSSEGAWQFF.

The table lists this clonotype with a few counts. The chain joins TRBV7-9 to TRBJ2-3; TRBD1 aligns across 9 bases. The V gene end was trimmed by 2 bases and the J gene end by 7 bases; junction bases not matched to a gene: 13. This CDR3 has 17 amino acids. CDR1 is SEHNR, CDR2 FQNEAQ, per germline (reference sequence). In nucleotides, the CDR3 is TGTGCCAGCAGCTTACCCCGGACAGGGGTTGGTGCAAATACGCAGTATTTT. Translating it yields CASSLPRTGVGANTQYF. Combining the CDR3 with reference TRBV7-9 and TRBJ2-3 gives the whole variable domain DTGVSQNPRHKITKRGQNVTFRCDPISEHNRLYWYRQTLGQGPEFLTYFQNEAQLEKSRLLSDRFSAERPKGSFSTLEIQRTEQGDSAMYLCASSLPRTGVGANTQYFGPGTRLTVL.

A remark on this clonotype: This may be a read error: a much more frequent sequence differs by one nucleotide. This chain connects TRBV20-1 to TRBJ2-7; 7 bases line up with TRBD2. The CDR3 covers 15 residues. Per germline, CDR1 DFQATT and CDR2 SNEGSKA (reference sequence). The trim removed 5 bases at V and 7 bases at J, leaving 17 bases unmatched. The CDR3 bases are TGCAGTGCTGGGAGACTAGCAGCCCGTATCGGTGAGCAGTACTTC. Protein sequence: CSAGRLAARIGEQYF.

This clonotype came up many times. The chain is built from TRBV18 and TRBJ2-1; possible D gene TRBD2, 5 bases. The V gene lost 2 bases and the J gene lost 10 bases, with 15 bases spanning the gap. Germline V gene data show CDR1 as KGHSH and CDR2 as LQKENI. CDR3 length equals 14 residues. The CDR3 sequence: CASSPSYQEREQFF. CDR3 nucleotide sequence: TGTGCCAGCTCACCATCCTACCAAGAGCGGGAGCAGTTCTTC.

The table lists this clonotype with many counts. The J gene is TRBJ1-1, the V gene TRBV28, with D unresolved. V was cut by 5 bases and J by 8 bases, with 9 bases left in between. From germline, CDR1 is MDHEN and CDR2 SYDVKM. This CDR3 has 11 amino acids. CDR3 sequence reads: CASSRVNEAFF. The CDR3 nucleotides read TGTGCCAGCAGTAGGGTCAACGAAGCTTTCTTT.

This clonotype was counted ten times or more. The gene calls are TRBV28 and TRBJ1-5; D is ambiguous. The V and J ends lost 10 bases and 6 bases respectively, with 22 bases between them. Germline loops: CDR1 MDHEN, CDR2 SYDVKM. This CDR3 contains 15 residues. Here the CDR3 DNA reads TGTGCCACACTGTTCTGGACTCCGGGTGCTCAGCCCCAGCATTTT. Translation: CATLFWTPGAQPQHF.

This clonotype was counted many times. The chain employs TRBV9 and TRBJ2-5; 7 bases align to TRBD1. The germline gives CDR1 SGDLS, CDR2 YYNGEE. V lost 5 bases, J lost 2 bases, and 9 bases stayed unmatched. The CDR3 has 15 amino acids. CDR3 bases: TGTGCCAGCAGTTCAGGCCCGGGACAGCAAGAGACCCAGTACTTC. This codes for CASSSGPGQQETQYF.

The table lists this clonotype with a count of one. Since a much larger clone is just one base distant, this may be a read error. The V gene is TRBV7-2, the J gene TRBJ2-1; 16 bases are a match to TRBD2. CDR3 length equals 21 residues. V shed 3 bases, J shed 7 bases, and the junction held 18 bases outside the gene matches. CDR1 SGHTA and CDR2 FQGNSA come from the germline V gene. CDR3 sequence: CASSLGTSGRAPITLKNEQFF. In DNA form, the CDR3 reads TGTGCCAGCAGCTTGGGGACTAGCGGGAGGGCCCCGATAACCTTGAAAAATGAGCAGTTCTTC.

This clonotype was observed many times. CDR3 nucleotide sequence: TGTGCCAGCAGTTCAGCCGGGACAGGAGCCTACGAGCAGTACTTC. It is translated as CASSSAGTGAYEQYF. V and J are TRBV12-3 or TRBV12-4 and TRBJ2-7; 8 positions agree with TRBD1. This CDR3 is 15 amino acids long. V lost 4 bases, J lost 2 bases, and 7 bases stayed unmatched.

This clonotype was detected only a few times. The CDR3 reads CASSQPTLGGHRARYTF. The CDR3 nucleotides are TGCGCCAGCAGCCAACCTACTCTCGGGGGGCACCGAGCCCGCTACACCTTC. This sequence joins TRBV4-1 and TRBJ1-2, with D tentatively TRBD1 (6 bases). V shed 2 bases and J shed 9 bases, with 25 bases lying between them. CDR3 length equals 17 residues. Germline lookup yields CDR1 MGHRA and CDR2 YSYEKL.

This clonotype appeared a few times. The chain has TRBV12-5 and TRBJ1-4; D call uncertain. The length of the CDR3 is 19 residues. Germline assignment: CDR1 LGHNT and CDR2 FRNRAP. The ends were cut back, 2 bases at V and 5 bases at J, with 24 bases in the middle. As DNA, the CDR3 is TGTGCTAGTGGTTTGCGAAACATCGACCCACGGACGCAAAATGAAAAACTGTTTTTT. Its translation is CASGLRNIDPRTQNEKLFF.